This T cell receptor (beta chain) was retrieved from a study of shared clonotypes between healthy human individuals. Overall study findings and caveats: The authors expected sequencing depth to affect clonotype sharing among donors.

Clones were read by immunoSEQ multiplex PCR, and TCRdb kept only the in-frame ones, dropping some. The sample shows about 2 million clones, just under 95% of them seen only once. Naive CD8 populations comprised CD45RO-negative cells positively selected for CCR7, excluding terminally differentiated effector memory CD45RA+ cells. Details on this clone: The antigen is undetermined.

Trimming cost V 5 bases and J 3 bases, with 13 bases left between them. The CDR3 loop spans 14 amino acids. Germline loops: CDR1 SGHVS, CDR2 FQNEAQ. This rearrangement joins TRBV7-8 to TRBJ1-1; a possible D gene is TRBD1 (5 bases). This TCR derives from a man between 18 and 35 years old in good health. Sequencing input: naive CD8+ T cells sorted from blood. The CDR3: CASSQLGAHTEAFF. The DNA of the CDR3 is TGTGCCAGCAGCCAGCTAGGGGCGCACACTGAAGCTTTCTTT.